A single sample is the source of the 30 T cell receptor beta chains below, sequenced in a study of OX40 agonist ivuxolimab in advanced cancers. TCRdb's table, derived via immunoSEQ multiplex PCR, lists solely in-frame clones and lacks some. The data hold about 76,000 clones, with approximately 87% observed a single time. The material sequenced was CD4+ or CD8+ T cells sorted from blood, taken in a trial of the OX40 agonist ivuxolimab. These receptors all come from an adult with an advanced solid tumor such as melanoma, head and neck, liver or kidney cancer.

V usage is TRBV14 and J usage is TRBJ2-3; 10 bases match TRBD1. Trimming cost V 2 bases and J 4 bases; bases outside gene matches: 6. CDR1 and CDR2 (germline): SGHDN, FVKESK. This CDR3 is built from 16 residues. In DNA, the CDR3 is TGTGCCAGCAGCCAATTGGACAGGGGGATCTCAGATACGCAGTATTTT. This gives the protein CASSQLDRGISDTQYF.

The V call is TRBV18, the J call TRBJ2-2; tentative D call: TRBD1 (6 bases). V lost 2 bases, J lost 5 bases, and 12 bases lay in between. The CDR3 is 15 amino acids. The V gene's germline CDR1 is KGHSH and CDR2 LQKENI. Written as DNA, the CDR3 is TGTGCCAGCTCACCAACGACAGGCGGGACCGGGGAGCTGTTTTTT. It is translated as CASSPTTGGTGELFF.

This CDR3 is CASSLSGSEGNTIYF. The CDR3 bases are TGCGCCAGCAGCTTGTCGGGTTCTGAGGGAAACACCATATATTTT. V and J are TRBV5-1 and TRBJ1-3, with unresolved D. The CDR3 spans 15 residues. Trimming removed 1 base from V and 4 bases from J, with 12 bases in between. Germline CDR1 SGHRS, CDR2 YFSETQ.

This chain joins TRBV5-1 and TRBJ2-1, with a possible D match to TRBD2 (5 bases). Germline-derived CDR1 and CDR2 are SGHRS and YFSETQ. The CDR3 is 15 residues long. V was trimmed by 3 bases and J by 0 bases, leaving 10 bases between them. The CDR3: CASSSSGFSYNEQFF. The CDR3 DNA reads as TGCGCCAGCAGCTCCAGCGGTTTCTCCTACAATGAGCAGTTCTTC.

V gene TRBV5-3 combines with J gene TRBJ1-2; possibly TRBD1 for D (5 bases). TRBV5-3 is labeled an ORF, and its function is uncertain. CDR3 length: 18 amino acids. V was clipped by 3 bases and J by 2 bases, with 23 bases between them. In DNA, the CDR3 is TGTGCCAGAAGCTCGAGGGGAGACACCTCGACCCTAAACTATGGCTACACCTTC. Its protein is CARSSRGDTSTLNYGYTF.

This clone was observed a few times. The rearrangement links TRBV5-6 to TRBJ1-5, with D unresolved. Germline V lookup: CDR1 SGHDT, CDR2 YYEEEE. The CDR3 has 13 residues. V dropped 2 bases and J dropped 3 bases, with 6 bases sitting between them. The CDR3 reads CASSLRNNQPQHF. The CDR3 nucleotides read TGTGCCAGCAGCTTACGGAACAATCAGCCCCAGCATTTT.

The rearrangement uses TRBV4-1 and TRBJ1-1; TRBD1 matches 12 bases. CDR3 size: 15 residues. With V trimmed by 4 bases and J by 5 bases, 5 bases remained unmatched. CDR1 is MGHRA and CDR2 is YSYEKL in the germline V gene. CDR3 DNA sequence: TGCGCCAGCAGCCGGGGACAGGGGGCCCGAACTGAAGCTTTCTTT. This translates into CASSRGQGARTEAFF.

Of note for this clone: The sample has other DNA sequences that encode this CDR3 too. The chain employs TRBV19 and TRBJ2-7; 7 positions agree with TRBD1. V trimming: 1 base; J trimming: 4 bases; junction bases outside the gene matches: 1. The V gene's germline CDR1 is LNHDA and CDR2 SQIVND (reference sequence). This CDR3 has 13 residues. CDR3 amino acids: CASSIGQGYEQYF. CDR3 in DNA: TGTGCCAGTAGTATAGGACAGGGTTACGAGCAGTACTTC. Complete variable domain (other parts from reference TRBV19 and TRBJ2-7): DGGITQSPKYLFRKEGQNVTLSCEQNLNHDAMYWYRQDPGQGLRLIYYSQIVNDFQKGDIAEGYSVSREKKESFPLTVTSAQKNPTAFYLCASSIGQGYEQYFGPGTRLTVT.

The chain carries TRBV11-2 and TRBJ2-1; possible D gene TRBD2, 5 bases. V lost 5 bases, J lost 5 bases, and 10 bases lay in between. Germline CDR1 reads SGHAT; CDR2 reads FQNNGV. This CDR3 has 13 amino acids. This chain's CDR3 is CASSRGPDNEQFF. CDR3 bases: TGTGCCAGCAGCCGCGGGCCAGACAATGAGCAGTTCTTC.

CDR3 in DNA: TGTGCCAGCTCAGAGGGGGGTGTTAGCAATCAGCCCCAGCATTTT. Translated: CASSEGGVSNQPQHF. The rearrangement links TRBV7-9 to TRBJ1-5; D is perhaps TRBD1 (6 bases). V was pared by 8 bases and J by 0 bases, with 14 bases between. The germline gives CDR1 SEHNR, CDR2 FQNEAQ (reference sequence). This CDR3 is 15 amino acids long.

The chain employs TRBV6-5 and TRBJ1-2, with TRBD1 as a possible D gene (5 bases). The CDR3 extends over 13 amino acids. CDR1 and CDR2 from the germline V gene are MNHEY and SVGAGI. V lost 5 bases, J lost 6 bases, and 13 bases lay in between. In nucleotides, the CDR3 is TGTGCCAGCAGTCGGCCGGGACCGGATGGCTACACCTTC. This sequence encodes CASSRPGPDGYTF.

The table lists this clone with a few counts. The chain carries TRBV9 and TRBJ2-2, with D uncertain. The CDR3 extends over 13 amino acids. Germline V CDR1 and CDR2: SGDLS, YYNGEE. V lost 2 bases and J 5 bases, leaving 7 bases between the germline ends. The CDR3 region has the DNA TGTGCCAGCAGCGTTATGACGACCGGGGAGCTGTTTTTT. Translating it yields CASSVMTTGELFF.

The rearrangement links TRBV7-2 to TRBJ2-2; TRBD2 agrees at 9 bases. This CDR3 comprises 17 residues. V trimming: 1 base; J trimming: 0 bases; junction bases outside the gene matches: 3. Germline-derived CDR1 and CDR2 are SGHTA and FQGNSA. CDR3 bases: TGTGCCAGCAGCTTAGTGGCTAGCGGGGCGAACACCGGGGAGCTGTTTTTT. Translated, it gives CASSLVASGANTGELFF. Drawing the rest from reference TRBV7-2 and TRBJ2-2, the complete variable domain is GAGVSQSPSNKVTEKGKDVELRCDPISGHTALYWYRQSLGQGLEFLIYFQGNSAPDKSGLPSDRFSAERTGGSVSTLTIQRTQQEDSAVYLCASSLVASGANTGELFFGEGSRLTVL.

Ten or more counts support this clone. This rearrangement joins TRBV4-3 to TRBJ1-1, with D possibly matching TRBD1 (5 bases). CDR3 length: 14 residues. The V end was cut by 0 bases, the J end by 4 bases, with 9 bases between. CDR1 and CDR2 from the germline V gene are LGHNA and YSLEER. The CDR3, as DNA: TGCGCCAGCAGCCAAGATAACAGGCCCACTGAAGCTTTCTTT. This gives the protein CASSQDNRPTEAFF.

The chain couples TRBV4-2 to TRBJ1-2; 8 bases are shared with TRBD1. Trimming took 0 bases from V and 4 from J; bases not matched to a gene: 7. CDR3 size: 16 residues. The germline gives CDR1 LGHNA, CDR2 YNFKEQ. In DNA form, the CDR3 reads TGTGCCAGCAGCCAAGACGAAGGACAGGGCTTCTATGGCTACACCTTC. This translates into CASSQDEGQGFYGYTF.

The chain is built from TRBV28 and TRBJ2-5; D perhaps matches TRBD2 (6 bases). The J call is in doubt because the DNA end fits TRBJ2-7 better. The CDR3 extends over 16 amino acids. CDR1 is MDHEN, CDR2 SYDVKM, per germline. CDR3 in DNA: TGTGCCAGCAGTTCATGGGCGGAGGGCACCCACTACGAGCAGTACTTC. Translation gives CASSSWAEGTHYEQYF.

This sequence joins TRBV10-2 and TRBJ2-7; no clear D gene. Germline values: CDR1 WSHSY, CDR2 SAAADI. Between the trimmed V and J ends, which lost 3 bases and 5 bases, there was a span of 20 bases. The CDR3 loop spans 16 amino acids. The chain's CDR3 is CASSDPYISGPNEQYF. CDR3 sequence (DNA): TGCGCCAGCAGTGACCCGTATATTTCAGGCCCCAACGAGCAGTACTTC.

The V and J genes are TRBV27 and TRBJ1-2; 10 positions agree with TRBD1. Germline lookup yields CDR1 MNHEY and CDR2 SMNVEV (reference sequence). The CDR3 spans 17 residues. The ends lost 5 bases at V and 0 bases at J; junction bases unmatched: 9. The DNA for the CDR3 is TGTGCCAGCAGTAAGGACAGGGGGAACTTAGCTAACTATGGCTACACCTTC. Protein product: CASSKDRGNLANYGYTF.

The genes are TRBV6-6 and TRBJ1-6; D is ambiguous. V was pared by 8 bases and J by 7 bases, with 12 bases between. The CDR3 has 13 residues. CDR1 is MNHNY, CDR2 SVGAGI, per germline (reference sequence). The CDR3 here is CASGLRLNSPLHF. The CDR3 bases are TGTGCCAGCGGACTTAGACTGAATTCACCCCTCCACTTT.

This clone has only one observation. J is TRBJ1-4 and V is TRBV5-4, with 7 bases matching TRBD1. V gave up 4 bases and J gave up 7 bases; unmatched junction bases: 16. CDR1 and CDR2 (germline): SGHNT, YYREEE (reference sequence). CDR3 length: 17 residues. CDR3 region: CASSAGGTVALSEKLFF. The CDR3 DNA follows: TGTGCCAGCAGCGCGGGCGGGACAGTAGCCTTGAGTGAAAAACTGTTTTTT.

The CDR3 sequence: CASSLNAGGADTQYF. The CDR3 coding sequence is TGCGCCAGCAGCTTAAACGCAGGGGGCGCAGATACGCAGTATTTT. This chain links TRBV5-1 with TRBJ2-3; 8 bases align to TRBD1. Germline trimming cut 2 bases from V and 4 bases from J; bases unmatched to any gene: 6. Germline V gene sequence: CDR1 SGHRS, CDR2 YFSETQ. The CDR3 loop spans 15 amino acids.

The chain links TRBV6-1 to TRBJ1-1; D perhaps matches TRBD1 (5 bases). The ends were cut back, 6 bases at V and 3 bases at J, with 11 bases in the middle. The CDR3 is 13 residues long. CDR1 is MNHNS and CDR2 is SASEGT in the germline V gene. CDR3 sequence (DNA): TGTGCCAGCAGGCCGCGGGGGTACACTGAAGCTTTCTTT. Encoded protein: CASRPRGYTEAFF.

The rearrangement joins TRBV14 to TRBJ1-2; D is undetermined. The CDR3 spans 14 residues. Germline V gives CDR1 SGHDN, CDR2 FVKESK. Trimming took 0 bases from V and 7 from J, leaving 12 bases between them. CDR3 sequence: CASSQEEGRGGYTF. CDR3 in DNA: TGTGCCAGCAGCCAAGAGGAGGGTCGGGGTGGCTACACCTTC. Using reference TRBV14 and TRBJ1-2 for the parts outside the CDR3, the full variable domain is EAGVTQFPSHSVIEKGQTVTLRCDPISGHDNLYWYRRVMGKEIKFLLHFVKESKQDESGMPNNRFLAERTGGTYSTLKVQPAELEDSGVYFCASSQEEGRGGYTFGSGTRLTVV.

The chain employs TRBV10-3 and TRBJ1-1; TRBD1 agrees at 7 bases. Germline V CDR1 and CDR2: ENHRY, SYGVKD. V lost 10 bases and J lost 3; bases outside the gene matches: 17. There are 16 residues in the CDR3. Here the CDR3 reads CATSRPRGNGDTEAFF. CDR3 coding DNA: TGTGCCACAAGCCGTCCCAGGGGGAACGGAGACACTGAAGCTTTCTTT.

V gene TRBV11-2 combines with J gene TRBJ2-5; D is unresolved. In germline, CDR1 is SGHAT, CDR2 FQNNGV. The CDR3 is 13 residues long. V gave up 1 base and J gave up 2 bases, with 5 bases separating them. The CDR3 loop is CASSLGLQETQYF. The CDR3 coding sequence is TGTGCCAGCAGCTTAGGACTGCAAGAGACCCAGTACTTC.

In this sample, this clone turned up a few times. The chain combines TRBV7-2 with TRBJ1-3, with a possible D match to TRBD1 (5 bases). Per germline, CDR1 SGHTA and CDR2 FQGNSA. The CDR3 totals 15 residues. Between the trimmed V and J ends, which lost 3 bases and 4 bases, there was a span of 13 bases. CDR3 nucleotides: TGTGCCAGCAGCTTCGGGACTGGGAAGGGAAACACCATATATTTT. Translation gives CASSFGTGKGNTIYF. Drawing the rest from reference TRBV7-2 and TRBJ1-3, the complete variable domain is GAGVSQSPSNKVTEKGKDVELRCDPISGHTALYWYRQSLGQGLEFLIYFQGNSAPDKSGLPSDRFSAERTGGSVSTLTIQRTQQEDSAVYLCASSFGTGKGNTIYFGEGSWLTVV.

This chain uses TRBV7-2 with TRBJ1-1, with 7 bases identical to TRBD1. The J segment lost 10 bases and the V segment lost 2 bases, leaving 10 bases of the junction unmatched. CDR3 size: 14 residues. Germline CDR1 and CDR2: SGHTA and FQGNSA. CDR3 in DNA: TGTGCCAGCAGCTTATGGGGACAGCGATATGTAGCTTTCTTT. Protein sequence: CASSLWGQRYVAFF. The entire variable domain, with the rest obtained from reference TRBV7-2 and TRBJ1-1, is as follows: GAGVSQSPSNKVTEKGKDVELRCDPISGHTALYWYRQSLGQGLEFLIYFQGNSAPDKSGLPSDRFSAERTGGSVSTLTIQRTQQEDSAVYLCASSLWGQRYVAFFGQGTRLTVV.

The chain links TRBV6-6 to TRBJ1-4; no clear D gene. V shed 2 bases and J shed 7 bases, with 5 bases lying between them. Germline CDR1 and CDR2: MNHNY and SVGAGI (reference sequence). The CDR3 sequence is 12 residues long. CDR3 in DNA: TGTGCCAGCAGTTACGTGCGTGAAAAACTGTTTTTT. It codes for CASSYVREKLFF.

This clone showed up just a few times. The V and J genes are TRBV19 and TRBJ2-6; tentative D call: TRBD2 (5 bases). This CDR3 is 13 amino acids long. Trimming removed 5 bases at V and 5 bases at J, with 7 bases between. The germline gives CDR1 LNHDA, CDR2 SQIVND (reference sequence). The DNA of the CDR3 is TGTGCCAGTAGTGAGGGCAGGGCCAACGTCCTGACTTTC. Translated, it gives CASSEGRANVLTF.

V and J are TRBV6-5 and TRBJ1-1, with D possibly matching TRBD1 (5 bases). Germline CDR1 MNHEY, CDR2 SVGAGI. The CDR3 extends over 14 amino acids. Trimming cost V 0 bases and J 8 bases, with 13 bases left between them. This chain's CDR3 is CASSYSRDSGEAFF. The CDR3 DNA sequence: TGTGCCAGCAGTTACTCACGGGACTCTGGGGAAGCTTTCTTT.